The 9 T cell receptor beta chains listed next were all sequenced from one sample in a study of CD4 T cells in relation to SARS-CoV-2 and coronaviruses. Which antigens these TCRs recognize remains unknown. Unexposed donor CD4+ T cells date from about 2011-2019, before the COVID-19 pandemic. CD4+ T cells were isolated from the cells after 10 days of culture. Method: immunoSEQ multiplex PCR; TCRdb's copy keeps in-frame clones and lacks some. Found here are over 25,000 clones, 60% to 85% of them singletons; the top ten hold about 15%. Sequencing input: CD4+ T cells from PBMCs, cultured in vitro. The receptors derive from a human donor in good health.

This chain joins TRBV28 and TRBJ2-3; weak D call: TRBD1 (6 bases). This CDR3 is built from 15 residues. The V gene's germline CDR1 is MDHEN and CDR2 SYDVKM. The germline V and J ends were trimmed by 7 bases and 5 bases, with 19 bases remaining between them. CDR3 sequence (DNA): TGTGCCAGCAACCCACAGGGAATAGAAGGAGATACGCAGTATTTT. Translated: CASNPQGIEGDTQYF.

This chain connects TRBV7-9 to TRBJ2-7; 8 nucleotides align to TRBD2. The germline CDR1 and CDR2 sequences are SEHNR and FQNEAQ (reference sequence). V lost 5 bases to trimming and J lost 3 bases; unmatched junction nucleotides: 9. The CDR3 is made up of 15 amino acids. In DNA, the CDR3 is TGTGCCAGCAGCCCCAGAACTAGCGGCCTCTACGAGCAGTACTTC. It encodes CASSPRTSGLYEQYF.

In DNA, the CDR3 is TGTGCCAGCAGCCCCGCGGTGGCGGGGGGGCCGAAGTATTTT. Translating it yields CASSPAVAGGPKYF. The genes are TRBV11-2 and TRBJ2-3; 9 nucleotides align to TRBD2. The CDR3 extends over 14 amino acids. V was clipped by 5 bases and J by 13 bases; unmatched bases: 13. The germline V gene encodes CDR1 SGHAT and CDR2 FQNNGV.

V is TRBV6-5 and J is TRBJ2-6; possible D gene TRBD1, 5 bases. Germline V gene lookup returns CDR1 MNHEY and CDR2 SVGAGI. With 2 bases removed from V and 1 base from J, the gap between germline ends came to 6 bases. The CDR3 covers 15 residues. CDR3 DNA sequence: TGTGCCAGCAGTTACAGGGGTTCTGGGGCCAACGTCCTGACTTTC. Residues: CASSYRGSGANVLTF.

This clone was counted once. For the CDR3, the DNA is TGTGCCAGCAGTTACCAGGTCTCTGGAAACACCATATATTTT. As protein: CASSYQVSGNTIYF. The J gene is TRBJ1-3, the V gene TRBV6-5; no definite D call. The CDR3 is 14 residues long. In germline, CDR1 is MNHEY, CDR2 SVGAGI. Trimming left V 2 bases short and J 0 bases short, with 5 bases between.

The chain recombines TRBV10-1 with TRBJ1-1, with D unclear. V lost 5 bases and J lost 1, with 8 bases in between. Germline CDR1 WNHNN, CDR2 SYGVQD (reference sequence). There are 13 residues in the CDR3. The CDR3 sequence: CASSSQQNTEAFF. The CDR3 DNA reads as TGCGCCAGCAGTAGTCAGCAGAACACTGAAGCTTTCTTT.

The chain is built from TRBV5-4 and TRBJ1-4; D gene uncertain. V lost 4 bases and J 8 bases, leaving 12 bases between the germline ends. Germline loops: CDR1 SGHNT, CDR2 YYREEE (reference sequence). The CDR3 has 13 amino acids. CDR3 sequence (DNA): TGTGCCAGCAGCCTCCGGGAGGGAGAAAAACTGTTTTTT. It specifies CASSLREGEKLFF.

This chain links TRBV4-3 with TRBJ1-2; no firm D call. V was clipped by 3 bases and J by 4 bases, with 12 bases between them. Germline CDR1 LGHNA, CDR2 YSLEER. The CDR3 covers 14 residues. CDR3 region: CASSHPRGSYGYTF. The DNA for the CDR3 is TGCGCCAGCAGCCACCCCCGAGGGAGCTATGGCTACACCTTC.

The rearrangement links TRBV7-4 to TRBJ1-5; D is unclear. Trimming took off 3 bases at V and 2 bases at J, with 17 bases between the two ends. Germline CDR1 is SGHVT and CDR2 is SQSDAQ. This CDR3 has 17 residues. CDR3 sequence: CASSFCSEGHGNQPQHF. The DNA of the CDR3 is TGTGCCAGCAGCTTCTGTTCAGAGGGCCATGGCAATCAGCCCCAGCATTTT.